This is a list of T cell receptor beta chains from one sample in a study of control samples from healthy donors and cancer patients. Clones were read by immunoSEQ multiplex PCR, and TCRdb kept only the in-frame ones, dropping some. In the table there are some 220,000 clones, 90% to 95% of which are singletons. The sequencing sample was made of blood. These receptors were collected from a man over 45 in good health. Each CDR3 is given with its conserved first and last residue. A D gene is named only where the DNA matches it firmly. Clone sizes are given selectively: once, few, many, or a class where the clone is expanded.

d_gene,v_gene,j_gene,abundance,CDR3nt,CDR3aa
NA,TRBV12-3/TRBV12-4,TRBJ2-3,NA,TGTGCCAGCAGCCCAGGGGCGGAGAATACGCAGTATTTT,CASSPGAENTQYF
NA,TRBV28,TRBJ1-5,NA,TGTGCCAGCAGTTTAGGGCAGGGTCGGGATCAGCCCCAGCATTTT,CASSLGQGRDQPQHF
NA,TRBV6-5,TRBJ2-3,NA,TGTGCCAGCAGTTACCGAGGGGGGCCCGCAGATACGCAGTATTTT,CASSYRGGPADTQYF
TRBD1,TRBV6-5,TRBJ2-3,NA,TGTGCCAGCAGTTTTTCCGGGACAGGAGTCCCAGATACGCAGTATTTT,CASSFSGTGVPDTQYF
NA,TRBV2,TRBJ2-1,NA,TGTGCCAGCAGACCGCAAACTACCGGCCGGAATGAGCAGTTCTTC,CASRPQTTGRNEQFF
NA,TRBV5-1,TRBJ1-4,NA,TGCGCCAGCAGGGCCGGGACATCAACTAATGAAAAACTGTTTTTT,CASRAGTSTNEKLFF
TRBD1,TRBV19,TRBJ2-7,NA,TGTGCCAGCAGGCAGGGGGCCAACGAGCAGTACTTC,CASRQGANEQYF
TRBD1,TRBV27,TRBJ2-7,NA,TGTGCCAGCAGTCAGAAGGGACAGGGACCCTACGAGCAGTACTTC,CASSQKGQGPYEQYF
TRBD1,TRBV10-3,TRBJ1-3,NA,TGTGCCATCAGTGAGAACTATAGGACAGGGCAAAACACCATATATTTT,CAISENYRTGQNTIYF
TRBD1,TRBV10-3,TRBJ1-5,NA,TGTGCCATCAGTGAACAGGGGAATAGCAATCAGCCCCAGCATTTT,CAISEQGNSNQPQHF
NA,TRBV2,TRBJ2-3,NA,TGTGCCAGCAGTGAAAGTCGGGGGTGGACAGATACGCAGTATTTT,CASSESRGWTDTQYF
TRBD1,TRBV5-1,TRBJ1-4,NA,TGCGCCAGCAGCTTGGGGACAGGGGGAGGAACTAATGAAAAACTGTTTTTT,CASSLGTGGGTNEKLFF
TRBD1,TRBV7-2,TRBJ2-1,NA,TGTGCCAGCAGCGCGGGACAGGGGAGACGGAATGAGCAGTTCTTC,CASSAGQGRRNEQFF
NA,TRBV28,TRBJ2-1,NA,TGTGCCAGCAGTTTGCCCGGACGGGGGCTGGCCAATGAGCAGTTCTTC,CASSLPGRGLANEQFF
TRBD1,TRBV28,TRBJ1-1,NA,TGTGCCAGCAGTTCGAACAGGGGAAGTAGTAAGGCTGAAGCTTTCTTT,CASSSNRGSSKAEAFF
NA,TRBV5-1,TRBJ1-2,NA,TGCGCCAGCAGCTTGAATGAAGGGGAAGGCTACACCTTC,CASSLNEGEGYTF
NA,TRBV5-6,TRBJ2-3,NA,TGTGCCAGCAGCGCATCAACGGAAGCTAGCACAGATACGCAGTATTTT,CASSASTEASTDTQYF
TRBD1,TRBV18,TRBJ2-1,NA,TGTGCCAGCTCACCACCCCTTCCCAGGGGGACCCCCTACAATGAGCAGTTCTTC,CASSPPLPRGTPYNEQFF
NA,TRBV6-5,TRBJ2-5,NA,TGTGCCAGCGGTAGGGCAAACCAAGAGACCCAGTACTTC,CASGRANQETQYF
NA,TRBV7-2,TRBJ2-1,NA,TGTGCCAGCAGCCCTCGGATGCTCCAACAGTTCTTC,CASSPRMLQQFF
NA,TRBV7-8,TRBJ1-2,NA,TGTGCCAGCAGCTTAGATCGGGGAAATTGGGGCTACACCTTC,CASSLDRGNWGYTF
NA,TRBV2,TRBJ1-1,NA,TGTGCCAGCAGTGAGGGCAGGGCGAACACTGAAGCTTTCTTT,CASSEGRANTEAFF
NA,TRBV11-2,TRBJ1-6,NA,TGTGCCAGCAGCTTAGATCTTTGGGGGGCTGATAATTCACCCCTCCACTTT,CASSLDLWGADNSPLHF
NA,TRBV7-9,TRBJ2-5,NA,TGTGCCAGCAGCTTAACTGGGATACAGGAGACCCAGTACTTC,CASSLTGIQETQYF
NA,TRBV6-5,TRBJ1-1,NA,TGTGCCAGCAGTTACTCAGGCAGGAGGATGAACACTGAAGCTTTCTTT,CASSYSGRRMNTEAFF
NA,TRBV7-2,TRBJ2-1,NA,TGTGCCAGCAGCTTGGCATTCGGACTGTACAATGAGCAGTTCTTC,CASSLAFGLYNEQFF
TRBD1,TRBV28,TRBJ1-4,NA,TGTGCCAGCAGTTCGAGATCGTCCGACAGGGGGGAAAAACTGTTTTTT,CASSSRSSDRGEKLFF
NA,TRBV19,TRBJ1-5,NA,TGTGCCAGTAGGAACTTCGGGACAAATTATCAGCCCCAGCATTTT,CASRNFGTNYQPQHF
TRBD1,TRBV7-9,TRBJ1-4,NA,TGTGCCAGCAGCTTTCCGACAGGGAGAATGGAAAAACTGTTTTTT,CASSFPTGRMEKLFF
NA,TRBV4-1,TRBJ1-4,NA,TGCGCCAGCAGCGCTCTCCCGGGCAGGGAAAAACTGTTTTTT,CASSALPGREKLFF
NA,TRBV6-5,TRBJ2-1,once,TGTGCCAGCAGTCGGTGGAGGGAGCAGTTCTTC,CASSRWREQFF
NA,TRBV19,TRBJ1-1,NA,TGTGCCAGTAGTGTCCAGGAGCTGAACACTGAAGCTTTCTTT,CASSVQELNTEAFF
NA,TRBV5-1,TRBJ2-2,NA,TGCGCCAGCAGCTTAGGGGGTCGGGACACCGGGGAGCTGTTTTTT,CASSLGGRDTGELFF
NA,TRBV5-8,TRBJ1-5,NA,TGTGCCAGCAGCTGGGAGGCAGGGCGTCGGGGTCAGCCCCAGCATTTT,CASSWEAGRRGQPQHF
TRBD2,TRBV3-1/TRBV3-2,TRBJ2-3,NA,TGTGCCAGCAGCCAACTAGCGGGGGCTTCCACAGATACGCAGTATTTT,CASSQLAGASTDTQYF
NA,TRBV9,TRBJ1-1,NA,TGTGCCAGCAGCGCCAGGGCCCGCCAAACTGAAGCTTTCTTT,CASSARARQTEAFF
NA,TRBV27,TRBJ1-4,NA,TGTGCCAGCAGACCTTTCGACGGACCAACTAATGAAAAACTGTTTTTT,CASRPFDGPTNEKLFF
NA,TRBV5-4,TRBJ1-1,once,TGTGCCAGCAGCGGGACCTTAGGGATGAACACTGAAGCTTTCTTT,CASSGTLGMNTEAFF
NA,TRBV7-2,TRBJ1-6,NA,TGTGCCAGCAGCCCCCTCGGGGGGTGGTCACCCCTCCACTTT,CASSPLGGWSPLHF
NA,TRBV19,TRBJ1-4,NA,TGTGCCAGTAGTATAAAACGTCAGAGTAATGAAAAACTGTTTTTT,CASSIKRQSNEKLFF
NA,TRBV28,TRBJ1-1,NA,TGTGCCAGCAAAAACAGCTTCGAAGCTTTCTTT,CASKNSFEAFF
TRBD1,TRBV7-9,TRBJ1-2,NA,TGTGCCAGCAGCCTCTCAGGGGGCACTGCCACCTTC,CASSLSGGTATF